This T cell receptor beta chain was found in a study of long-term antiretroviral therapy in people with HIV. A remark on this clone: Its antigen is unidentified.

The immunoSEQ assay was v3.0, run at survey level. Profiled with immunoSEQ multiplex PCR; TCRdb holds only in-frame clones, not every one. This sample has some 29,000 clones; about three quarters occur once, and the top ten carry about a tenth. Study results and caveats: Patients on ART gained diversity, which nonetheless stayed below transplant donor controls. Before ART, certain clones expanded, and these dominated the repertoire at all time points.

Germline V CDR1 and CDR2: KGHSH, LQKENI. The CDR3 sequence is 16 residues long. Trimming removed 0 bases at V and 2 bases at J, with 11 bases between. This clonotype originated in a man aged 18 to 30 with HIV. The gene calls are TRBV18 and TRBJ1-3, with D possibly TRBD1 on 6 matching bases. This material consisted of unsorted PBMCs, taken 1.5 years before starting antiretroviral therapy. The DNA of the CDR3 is TGTGCCAGCTCACCACCGTCGGGGGCACCTGGAAACACCATATATTTT. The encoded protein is CASSPPSGAPGNTIYF.